The 29 T cell receptor beta chains below come from one sample, sequenced in a study of molecular identifiers for immune sequencing clone quantification. TCRdb fed the PCR reads into MiXCR, producing one record per CDR3 protein. Among 40,000 to 45,000 distinct CDR3 sequences listed, over 15% were seen once. Material: naive CD8+ T cells from blood, with Jurkat cell RNA spiked in. Stated subset: FACS-sorted CD8+CD4-CCR7+CD45RA+ naive T cells. The receptors come from a human donor in good health. Some libraries in this study had Jurkat cell RNA spiked in.

The table lists this clonotype with many counts. J is TRBJ1-5 and V is TRBV7-9; D unclear. The CDR3 runs to 14 residues. V was cut by 1 base and J by 6 bases, with 10 bases left in between. Per the germline V gene, CDR1 is SEHNR and CDR2 is FQNEAQ (reference sequence). The CDR3 DNA reads as TGTGCCAGCAGCTTAGATTCAAGTGTTCAGCCCCAGCATTTT. It specifies CASSLDSSVQPQHF.

In its sample, this clonotype was seen many times. CDR3 region: CASSLAQGADTQYF. CDR3 coding DNA: TGTGCCAGCAGCTTAGCCCAGGGAGCAGATACGCAGTATTTT. The chain carries TRBV7-9 and TRBJ2-3; D might be TRBD1 or TRBD2, each matching 5 bases. Germline V gene data show CDR1 as SEHNR and CDR2 as FQNEAQ (reference sequence). V was trimmed by 0 bases and J by 4 bases, leaving 8 bases between them. This CDR3 has 14 amino acids. The full variable domain, its missing parts supplied by reference TRBV7-9 and TRBJ2-3, is DTGVSQNPRHKITKRGQNVTFRCDPISEHNRLYWYRQTLGQGPEFLTYFQNEAQLEKSRLLSDRFSAERPKGSFSTLEIQRTEQGDSAMYLCASSLAQGADTQYFGPGTRLTVL.

This clonotype is medium-sized. V usage is TRBV2 and J usage is TRBJ1-1; D call uncertain. Germline CDR1 reads SNHLY; CDR2 reads FYNNEI. V lost 4 bases and J lost 3, with 15 bases in between. The CDR3 extends over 15 amino acids. The CDR3 sequence: CASSAGKGAHTEAFF. The CDR3 DNA follows: TGTGCCAGCAGTGCCGGGAAGGGCGCGCACACTGAAGCTTTCTTT.

There are many counts of this clonotype. V and J are TRBV6-5 and TRBJ2-3; D gene unclear. Trimming removed 0 bases from V and 0 bases from J, with 10 bases in between. Germline CDR1 MNHEY, CDR2 SVGAGI. This CDR3 is 16 amino acids long. As DNA, the CDR3 is TGTGCCAGCAGTTACTCGCTATATTCTAGCACAGATACGCAGTATTTT. As protein: CASSYSLYSSTDTQYF.

Only a few counts were recorded for this clonotype. A much larger clonotype is one base distant, so this may be a read error. The V call is TRBV4-3, the J call TRBJ2-1, with 12 bases matching TRBD2. With 1 base clipped from V and 9 bases from J, the junction kept 4 bases outside the gene matches. This CDR3 is built from 15 residues. CDR1 is LGHNA, CDR2 YSLEER, per germline. CDR3: CASSQGLAGGSEQFF. As DNA, the CDR3 is TGCGCCAGCAGCCAAGGTCTAGCGGGAGGGAGTGAGCAGTTCTTC.

This clonotype has at least ten counts. The chain carries TRBV3-1 and TRBJ2-7; 7 nucleotides align to TRBD1. The CDR3 covers 14 residues. Germline assignment: CDR1 LGHDT and CDR2 YNNKEL (reference sequence). With V trimmed by 4 bases and J by 2 bases, 5 bases remained unmatched. The CDR3 spells CASSPRDSPYEQYF. CDR3 DNA sequence: TGTGCCAGCAGCCCCAGGGACAGCCCCTACGAGCAGTACTTC.

This clonotype has a count of ten or more. V gene TRBV27 combines with J gene TRBJ2-3; the match to TRBD1 covers 7 bases. The germline gives CDR1 MNHEY, CDR2 SMNVEV (reference sequence). This CDR3 comprises 16 residues. J lost 0 bases, V lost 6 bases, and 9 bases had no gene match. CDR3 coding DNA: TGTGCCAGCAGCACCGACAGGGTCGGCAGCACAGATACGCAGTATTTT. Translation: CASSTDRVGSTDTQYF.

In this sample, this clonotype turned up many times. The chain employs TRBV7-6 and TRBJ2-3, with TRBD2 identical over 7 bases. The CDR3 runs to 16 residues. The V gene end was trimmed by 1 base and the J gene end by 2 bases; junction bases not matched to a gene: 6. Germline assignment: CDR1 SGHVS and CDR2 FNYEAQ. CDR3 sequence (DNA): TGTGCCAGCAGCTTAGTCCAGCGGGACCTCACAGATACGCAGTATTTT. Its protein is CASSLVQRDLTDTQYF.

This clonotype was observed at least ten times. The rearrangement joins TRBV30 to TRBJ2-7; D ambiguous. CDR1 GTSNPN and CDR2 SVGIG come from the germline V gene (reference sequence). Trimming pared 1 base from V and 0 bases from J, leaving 13 bases between. This CDR3 has 15 amino acids. CDR3 loop: CAWSGVRPSSYEQYF. Written as DNA, the CDR3 is TGTGCCTGGAGTGGGGTAAGGCCGTCCTCCTACGAGCAGTACTTC.

This clonotype has ten or more counts. The chain combines TRBV20-1 with TRBJ2-3, with D possibly being TRBD1 (6 bases). CDR1 and CDR2 (germline): DFQATT, SNEGSKA (reference sequence). V was trimmed by 5 bases and J by 2 bases, leaving 14 bases between them. This CDR3 has 14 amino acids. CDR3 nucleotide sequence: TGCAGTGCTGGCGGACAGCTATACACAGATACGCAGTATTTT. Translation: CSAGGQLYTDTQYF.

In this sample, this clonotype turned up many times. The V call is TRBV7-9, the J call TRBJ2-3; the D gene could be TRBD1 or TRBD2 (5 bases each). From germline, CDR1 is SEHNR and CDR2 FQNEAQ (reference sequence). Deletions cut 2 bases from V and 3 bases from J, with 15 bases between. The CDR3 has 16 residues. This CDR3 is CASSLFEGPGTDTQYF. CDR3 in DNA: TGTGCCAGCAGCTTATTTGAGGGGCCGGGTACAGATACGCAGTATTTT.

This clonotype was counted many times. The J gene is TRBJ1-1, the V gene TRBV4-1, with D possibly being TRBD1 (6 bases). The length of the CDR3 is 14 residues. The germline V and J ends were trimmed by 3 bases and 4 bases, with 12 bases remaining between them. Per the germline V gene, CDR1 is MGHRA and CDR2 is YSYEKL. The CDR3: CASSHPTGSTEAFF. In nucleotides, the CDR3 is TGCGCCAGCAGCCACCCCACAGGGAGCACTGAAGCTTTCTTT.

About this clonotype itself: Germline and junction disagree at one end, which may indicate a read error. The J gene is TRBJ1-4, the V gene TRBV6-5; 8 positions agree with TRBD1. Germline V gene lookup returns CDR1 MNHEY and CDR2 SVGAGI. The CDR3 runs to 15 residues. The CDR3 protein is CASRYSTGVGEKLFF. In DNA, the CDR3 is TGTGCCAGCAGGTACTCGACAGGGGTAGGGGAAAAACTGTTTTTC.

This clonotype was observed a few times. The V gene is TRBV29-1, the J gene TRBJ2-7, with 7 bases aligning to TRBD1. This CDR3 is 16 amino acids long. Per the germline V gene, CDR1 is SQVTM and CDR2 is ANQGSEA. V was pared by 0 bases and J by 0 bases, with 8 bases of the junction left unmatched. The CDR3 nucleotides are TGCAGCGTTGAAGATCGTATGGGACAGTACTCCTACGAGCAGTACTTC. Translated: CSVEDRMGQYSYEQYF.

This clonotype was detected ten times or more. The chain is built from TRBV28 and TRBJ2-3, with 10 bases matching TRBD2. The CDR3 covers 15 residues. Trimming cost V 2 bases and J 6 bases; bases outside gene matches: 5. From germline, CDR1 is MDHEN and CDR2 SYDVKM. This CDR3 reads CASSLSGRAWDTQYF. CDR3 nucleotide sequence: TGTGCCAGCAGTTTAAGCGGGAGGGCTTGGGATACGCAGTATTTT. The complete variable domain, with remaining parts taken from reference TRBV28 and TRBJ2-3, reads DVKVTQSSRYLVKRTGEKVFLECVQDMDHENMFWYRQDPGLGLRLIYFSYDVKMKEKGDIPEGYSVSREKKERFSLILESASTNQTSMYLCASSLSGRAWDTQYFGPGTRLTVL.

This clonotype is a singleton in its sample. The conserved phenylalanine or tryptophan is not found at the CDR3 terminus, so this likely reflects a read error. The genes are TRBV28 and TRBJ2-7; 8 bases match TRBD1. The CDR3 spans 14 residues. CDR1 and CDR2 (germline): MDHEN, SYDVKM. The CDR3 is CASSLGQVPYEQYL. In DNA, the CDR3 is TGTGCCAGTAGTTTGGGACAGGTCCCCTACGAGCAGTACCTC.

This clonotype was counted ten times or more. The V and J genes are TRBV12-3 or TRBV12-4 and TRBJ2-3; maybe TRBD2 (5 bases). Deletions cut 5 bases from V and 1 base from J, with 13 bases between. This CDR3 has 15 amino acids. CDR3 sequence: CASSQRQEGTDTQYF. In DNA form, the CDR3 reads TGTGCCAGCAGTCAAAGGCAGGAGGGCACAGATACGCAGTATTTT.

A remark on this clonotype: Sequence at one end of the junction differs from germline and may be a read error. The rearrangement links TRBV29-1 to TRBJ2-3; no clear D gene. This CDR3 region has 10 residues. Germline CDR1 and CDR2: SQVTM and ANQGSEA. Here the CDR3 reads CSATGDTQCF. The CDR3 DNA follows: TGCAGCGCGACCGGAGATACGCAGTGTTTT.

Ten or more counts support this clonotype. The genes are TRBV5-1 and TRBJ2-1; tentative D call: TRBD2 (5 bases). Trimming removed 7 bases from V and 7 bases from J, with 18 bases in between. Germline V gene data show CDR1 as SGHRS and CDR2 as YFSETQ. CDR3 length: 14 amino acids. The DNA of the CDR3 is TGCGCCAGCTCCGTCGAGGCAACGGGAAATGAGCAGTTCTTC. Amino acid sequence: CASSVEATGNEQFF.

This clonotype was observed many times. The CDR3 reads CASSQELPGQGIIAKNIQYF. The CDR3 DNA reads as TGCGCCAGCAGCCAAGAGCTCCCGGGACAGGGGATAATAGCCAAAAACATTCAGTACTTC. The rearrangement joins TRBV4-3 to TRBJ2-4; 10 bases map to TRBD1. The trim removed 0 bases at V and 0 bases at J, leaving 11 bases unmatched. Germline values: CDR1 LGHNA, CDR2 YSLEER. The CDR3 has 20 residues.

The V gene is TRBV4-3, the J gene TRBJ2-7; D is unresolved. Trimming removed 0 bases at V and 7 bases at J, with 13 bases between. CDR3 length equals 14 residues. Germline V gene lookup returns CDR1 LGHNA and CDR2 YSLEER. CDR3 coding DNA: TGCGCCAGCAGCCAAGATGCGACCAGTCAGGAGCAGTACTTC. Protein sequence: CASSQDATSQEQYF.

This clonotype was detected many times. The chain links TRBV29-1 to TRBJ2-7; D possibly corresponds to TRBD2 (7 bases). The germline CDR1 and CDR2 sequences are SQVTM and ANQGSEA. V was pared by 2 bases and J by 11 bases, with 13 bases between. The CDR3 length is 11 residues. The CDR3 nucleotides read TGCAGCGTTGAATCGGGGGGCGGGAAGTACTTC. Translation gives CSVESGGGKYF.

Note on this clonotype: Since a much larger clone is just one base distant, this may be a read error. This chain joins TRBV28 and TRBJ1-5; D gene unclear. The CDR3 is 13 residues long. The germline gives CDR1 MDHEN, CDR2 SYDVKM. V was pared by 4 bases and J by 4 bases, with 8 bases between. CDR3 sequence (DNA): TGTGCCAGCAGTTCCCTCGCTAATCAGCCCCAGCATTTT. It is translated as CASSSLANQPQHF. The full variable domain, with the rest looked up from reference TRBV28 and TRBJ1-5, is DVKVTQSSRYLVKRTGEKVFLECVQDMDHENMFWYRQDPGLGLRLIYFSYDVKMKEKGDIPEGYSVSREKKERFSLILESASTNQTSMYLCASSSLANQPQHFGDGTRLSIL.

The rearrangement joins TRBV3-1 to TRBJ2-1; the D is unclear. Looked up from germline, CDR1 is LGHDT and CDR2 is YNNKEL (reference sequence). Trimming cost V 0 bases and J 4 bases, with 13 bases left between them. This CDR3 is 16 amino acids long. The CDR3 coding sequence is TGTGCCAGCAGCCAAGACCCTGACCCCGATTACAATGAGCAGTTCTTC. It translates to CASSQDPDPDYNEQFF.

In its sample, this clonotype was seen many times. The rearrangement joins TRBV5-6 to TRBJ1-1, with TRBD1 matching 9 bases. After removal of 4 bases from V and 11 bases from J, the junction contained 12 bases not matched to a gene. The CDR3 totals 14 residues. Germline values: CDR1 SGHDT, CDR2 YYEEEE. The CDR3 coding sequence is TGTGCCAGCAGCGCATACTACAGGGGGCTAGGGGCTTTCTTT. The encoded protein is CASSAYYRGLGAFF.

This clonotype occurred many times. This chain links TRBV29-1 with TRBJ1-3; perhaps TRBD1 as D (6 bases). The CDR3 has 11 amino acids. The V gene lost 8 bases and the J gene lost 12 bases, with 17 bases spanning the gap. The germline V gene encodes CDR1 SQVTM and CDR2 ANQGSEA. DNA of the CDR3: TGCAGCACCTGCTTGGAAGGGGGCATATATTTT. Its translation is CSTCLEGGIYF.

This clonotype has a count of ten or more. The chain carries TRBV7-9 and TRBJ2-7; the match to TRBD1 covers 9 bases. The CDR3 has 15 residues. Losses at the gene ends were 0 bases for V and 3 bases for J; bases not matched to a gene: 3. CDR1 is SEHNR and CDR2 is FQNEAQ in the germline V gene (reference sequence). CDR3 sequence (DNA): TGTGCCAGCAGCTTAGCTGGGACAGGGCTCTACGAGCAGTACTTC. Its translation is CASSLAGTGLYEQYF.

This clonotype has at least ten counts. The chain couples TRBV7-9 to TRBJ1-4; D gene ambiguous. The CDR3 sequence is 14 residues long. V was trimmed by 4 bases and J by 1 base, leaving 7 bases between them. CDR1 is SEHNR and CDR2 is FQNEAQ in the germline V gene (reference sequence). The CDR3 spells CASSSALTNEKLFF. As DNA, the CDR3 is TGTGCCAGCAGCTCGGCCTTAACTAATGAAAAACTGTTTTTT.

This clonotype occurred many times. This chain links TRBV10-3 with TRBJ2-7; D unresolved. V gave up 0 bases and J gave up 0 bases, with 12 bases separating them. The germline CDR1 and CDR2 sequences are ENHRY and SYGVKD. The CDR3 runs to 16 residues. CDR3 residues: CAISESRVDSSYEQYF. The DNA of the CDR3 is TGTGCCATCAGTGAGTCTCGGGTAGATAGCTCCTACGAGCAGTACTTC.